This is a list of T cell receptor beta chains from one sample in a study of T cell repertoires in cytomegalovirus infection. For these receptors, no antigen is known. TCRdb itself ran the reads through MiXCR, one entry per CDR3 protein. The data show about half a million distinct CDR3 sequences, roughly 34% seen once. The source material was cultured PBMCs, sampled from culture after CMV antigen stimulation. The receptors were gathered from a human donor in good health (CMV status not recorded). Some clones in this sample may be carry-over from other donors' samples. Both conserved end residues are part of each CDR3. D genes are given only for firm matches. Expanded clones get a size class; other rows say once, few or many, or leave the size out.

CDR3nt: TGTGCCACCAGGCCCCCTGGGGGCAATGAGCAGTTCTTC
CDR3aa: CATRPPGGNEQFF
d_gene: NA
abundance: few
j_gene: TRBJ2-1
v_gene: TRBV24-1

CDR3nt: TGTGCCAGCAGCTTAGTAATCTCCGGACAGGGGCCCTTCGGCTACACCTTC
CDR3aa: CASSLVISGQGPFGYTF
d_gene: TRBD1
abundance: once
j_gene: TRBJ1-2
v_gene: TRBV7-2

CDR3nt: TGTGCCAGCAGCGGACAGGGGGCGTTGGGGGAAAAACTGTTTTTT
CDR3aa: CASSGQGALGEKLFF
d_gene: TRBD1
abundance: NA
j_gene: TRBJ1-4
v_gene: TRBV7-9

CDR3nt: TGCAGTGTACCGGCCCATGGATATAGCAATCAGCCCCAGCATTTT
CDR3aa: CSVPAHGYSNQPQHF
d_gene: NA
abundance: NA
j_gene: TRBJ1-5
v_gene: TRBV20-1

CDR3nt: TGCAGTGCTAGACTAGCGGGAGAGATCAGAGATACGCAGTATTTT
CDR3aa: CSARLAGEIRDTQYF
d_gene: TRBD2
abundance: few
j_gene: TRBJ2-3
v_gene: TRBV20-1

CDR3nt: TGTGCCAGCAGCCAAGACCAAAAGACAGGGGGCTCTGGGGCCAACGTCCTGACTTTC
CDR3aa: CASSQDQKTGGSGANVLTF
d_gene: TRBD1
abundance: NA
j_gene: TRBJ2-6
v_gene: TRBV14

CDR3nt: TGTGCCATCAGTGAGATTTCCGGCTACACCTTC
CDR3aa: CAISEISGYTF
d_gene: NA
abundance: NA
j_gene: TRBJ1-2
v_gene: TRBV10-3

CDR3nt: TGTGCCAGCAGCTTCATGACAGGGAGCTATGGCTACACCTTC
CDR3aa: CASSFMTGSYGYTF
d_gene: TRBD1
abundance: few
j_gene: TRBJ1-2
v_gene: TRBV7-9

CDR3nt: TGTGCCAGCAGACAACAACCGGATACGCAGTATTTT
CDR3aa: CASRQQPDTQYF
d_gene: NA
abundance: few
j_gene: TRBJ2-3
v_gene: TRBV28

CDR3nt: TGCGCCAACAGCCCCCACAGAAACACTGAAGCTTTCTTT
CDR3aa: CANSPHRNTEAFF
d_gene: NA
abundance: few
j_gene: TRBJ1-1
v_gene: TRBV4-1

CDR3nt: TGTGCCAGCAGCTTAAATAGTTATAGCAATCAGCCCCAGCATTTT
CDR3aa: CASSLNSYSNQPQHF
d_gene: NA
abundance: few
j_gene: TRBJ1-5
v_gene: TRBV11-3

CDR3nt: TGTGCCAGCAGCCGATTACTAGCGGCCTCCTACAATGAGCAGTTCTTC
CDR3aa: CASSRLLAASYNEQFF
d_gene: TRBD2
abundance: NA
j_gene: TRBJ2-1
v_gene: TRBV11-2

CDR3nt: TGCGCCAGCAGCCAACCGCTTTCGGCCGGGGAGCTGTTTTTT
CDR3aa: CASSQPLSAGELFF
d_gene: NA
abundance: NA
j_gene: TRBJ2-2
v_gene: TRBV4-1

CDR3nt: TGCGCCAGCAGCCAGGACTATCAGGCCACCGGGGAGCTGTTTTTT
CDR3aa: CASSQDYQATGELFF
d_gene: NA
abundance: few
j_gene: TRBJ2-2
v_gene: TRBV4-1

CDR3nt: TGTGCCAGCAGCGCTCTAGATACGCAGTATTTT
CDR3aa: CASSALDTQYF
d_gene: NA
abundance: many
j_gene: TRBJ2-3
v_gene: TRBV7-2

CDR3nt: TGTGCCACAAGGGACGGTGGCACAGATACGCAGTATTTT
CDR3aa: CATRDGGTDTQYF
d_gene: NA
abundance: few
j_gene: TRBJ2-3
v_gene: TRBV6-2/TRBV6-3

CDR3nt: TGCGCCAGCAGCCAGGTTCTTGACACTGAAGCTTTCTTT
CDR3aa: CASSQVLDTEAFF
d_gene: NA
abundance: few
j_gene: TRBJ1-1
v_gene: TRBV4-1

CDR3nt: TGTGCCAGCAGCCAAGAGGACAACAGCTCCTACGAGCAGTACTTC
CDR3aa: CASSQEDNSSYEQYF
d_gene: NA
abundance: NA
j_gene: TRBJ2-7
v_gene: TRBV4-2

CDR3nt: TGTGCCAGCAGCTTGGGGTTTCAAGACACTGAAGCTTTCTTT
CDR3aa: CASSLGFQDTEAFF
d_gene: NA
abundance: NA
j_gene: TRBJ1-1
v_gene: TRBV5-6

CDR3nt: TGTGCCAGCAGTGCCCCCAGGGGGCTAAGGTCCTACAATGAGCAGTTCTTC
CDR3aa: CASSAPRGLRSYNEQFF
d_gene: TRBD1
abundance: few
j_gene: TRBJ2-1
v_gene: TRBV28

CDR3nt: TGTGCCAGTAGCTACGTGGGGGGCTACGAGCAGTACTTC
CDR3aa: CASSYVGGYEQYF
d_gene: NA
abundance: NA
j_gene: TRBJ2-7
v_gene: TRBV19

CDR3nt: TGCAGCGTTGATGGTTCTACCATGGGGTACCAAGAGACCCAGTACTTC
CDR3aa: CSVDGSTMGYQETQYF
d_gene: NA
abundance: NA
j_gene: TRBJ2-5
v_gene: TRBV29-1

CDR3nt: TGTGCCAGCAGCTTAGACAGGGGTGAGAGCACTGAAGCTTTCTTT
CDR3aa: CASSLDRGESTEAFF
d_gene: TRBD1
abundance: many
j_gene: TRBJ1-1
v_gene: TRBV7-2

CDR3nt: TGTGCCAGCCAAATTAAAAGGACGAGCGGGAGGGGGAAACCAGATACGCAGTATTTT
CDR3aa: CASQIKRTSGRGKPDTQYF
d_gene: TRBD2
abundance: medium-sized
j_gene: TRBJ2-3
v_gene: TRBV11-2

CDR3nt: TGTGCCAGCAGCTTAGCCGGGACTAGCGAGGAGACCCAGTACTTC
CDR3aa: CASSLAGTSEETQYF
d_gene: TRBD2
abundance: few
j_gene: TRBJ2-5
v_gene: TRBV7-2

CDR3nt: TGTGCCAGCAGTTTAGGCAGTGGTTTCGGGCAGCCCCAGCATTTT
CDR3aa: CASSLGSGFGQPQHF
d_gene: NA
abundance: few
j_gene: TRBJ1-5
v_gene: TRBV12-3/TRBV12-4

CDR3nt: TGTGCCAGCAGCTTAGATGTGACTAGCCCCCGGTTCTTC
CDR3aa: CASSLDVTSPRFF
d_gene: TRBD2
abundance: few
j_gene: TRBJ2-1
v_gene: TRBV7-8

CDR3nt: TGCGCCAGCAGCCAAGTAGTAGCCTCAGATACGCAGTATTTT
CDR3aa: CASSQVVASDTQYF
d_gene: NA
abundance: NA
j_gene: TRBJ2-3
v_gene: TRBV4-3

CDR3nt: TGTGCCAGCAGCCCGGACAGGGTTATCCTCAATTCACCCCTCCACTTT
CDR3aa: CASSPDRVILNSPLHF
d_gene: TRBD1
abundance: few
j_gene: TRBJ1-6
v_gene: TRBV7-2

CDR3nt: TGTGCCAGCAGTTTATCGCGGGTCGATGAGCAGTTCTTC
CDR3aa: CASSLSRVDEQFF
d_gene: NA
abundance: few
j_gene: TRBJ2-1
v_gene: TRBV27

CDR3nt: TGTGCCAGCAGCTTACAGTGGGGCGCGGGAAACACCATATATTTT
CDR3aa: CASSLQWGAGNTIYF
d_gene: NA
abundance: many
j_gene: TRBJ1-3
v_gene: TRBV7-2

CDR3nt: TGCGCCAGCAGCCAAGATCTTGCTTCTGGGACGGAGACCCAGTACTTC
CDR3aa: CASSQDLASGTETQYF
d_gene: NA
abundance: few
j_gene: TRBJ2-5
v_gene: TRBV4-3

CDR3nt: TGTGCCAGCAGCTTAAAGCGGATCACAGATACGCAGTATTTT
CDR3aa: CASSLKRITDTQYF
d_gene: NA
abundance: few
j_gene: TRBJ2-3
v_gene: TRBV7-8

CDR3nt: TGCGCCAGCAGCCCACGGTGGGGAGATGGCTACACCTTC
CDR3aa: CASSPRWGDGYTF
d_gene: NA
abundance: NA
j_gene: TRBJ1-2
v_gene: TRBV4-1

CDR3nt: TGTGCCAGCAGCTTAGGGACAGAAGATACGCAGTATTTT
CDR3aa: CASSLGTEDTQYF
d_gene: NA
abundance: once
j_gene: TRBJ2-3
v_gene: TRBV11-3

CDR3nt: TGTGCCAGCAGCTTGTCTGGACAGGGACAGAAGCATTTT
CDR3aa: CASSLSGQGQKHF
d_gene: TRBD1
abundance: few
j_gene: TRBJ1-5
v_gene: TRBV5-6

CDR3nt: TGTGCCAGCAGCTCCTGGAGTAACAGTGGAGAGACCCAGTACTTC
CDR3aa: CASSSWSNSGETQYF
d_gene: NA
abundance: NA
j_gene: TRBJ2-5
v_gene: TRBV7-2

CDR3nt: TGCGCCAGCAGCCAGCACCGGGACAGGCACATTCAGTACTTC
CDR3aa: CASSQHRDRHIQYF
d_gene: TRBD1
abundance: NA
j_gene: TRBJ2-4
v_gene: TRBV4-1

CDR3nt: TGTGCCACCAGTGATTTCCGGACTAGTCCACAGTTCTTC
CDR3aa: CATSDFRTSPQFF
d_gene: TRBD2
abundance: NA
j_gene: TRBJ2-1
v_gene: TRBV24-1

CDR3nt: TGTGCCACCGGATCTTACAATGAGCAGTTCTTC
CDR3aa: CATGSYNEQFF
d_gene: NA
abundance: few
j_gene: TRBJ2-1
v_gene: TRBV24-1

CDR3nt: TGCGCCAGCAGCCAAGAGAGGGGACCGCTTGGAAATGAGCAGTTCTTC
CDR3aa: CASSQERGPLGNEQFF
d_gene: NA
abundance: few
j_gene: TRBJ2-1
v_gene: TRBV4-3

CDR3nt: TGTGCCTGGAGTGTACTGCTAGGGCCGCAGTACTTC
CDR3aa: CAWSVLLGPQYF
d_gene: NA
abundance: NA
j_gene: TRBJ2-5
v_gene: TRBV30

CDR3nt: TGTGCCACCGCACAGGGGCAGCGCAATCAGCCCCAGCATTTT
CDR3aa: CATAQGQRNQPQHF
d_gene: TRBD1
abundance: NA
j_gene: TRBJ1-5
v_gene: TRBV28

CDR3nt: TGCGCCAGCAGCCAAGGGTGGGGGGACTACAATGAGCAGTTCTTC
CDR3aa: CASSQGWGDYNEQFF
d_gene: NA
abundance: NA
j_gene: TRBJ2-1
v_gene: TRBV4-3

CDR3nt: TGCAGCGGAGGGAGCGGGAGCTTTGACACAGATACGCAGTATTTT
CDR3aa: CSGGSGSFDTDTQYF
d_gene: TRBD2
abundance: NA
j_gene: TRBJ2-3
v_gene: TRBV29-1

CDR3nt: TGTGCCAGCAGTTTATTTCCGGCCCTCGCCGGGGAGCTGTTTTTT
CDR3aa: CASSLFPALAGELFF
d_gene: NA
abundance: NA
j_gene: TRBJ2-2
v_gene: TRBV27

CDR3nt: TGCAGCGTTGGGCCACAGGGAAAGTCCTATGGCTACACCTTC
CDR3aa: CSVGPQGKSYGYTF
d_gene: NA
abundance: few
j_gene: TRBJ1-2
v_gene: TRBV29-1

CDR3nt: TGTGCCAGCAGCTCACGACAGGCCTACAATCAGCCCCAGCATTTT
CDR3aa: CASSSRQAYNQPQHF
d_gene: NA
abundance: NA
j_gene: TRBJ1-5
v_gene: TRBV5-6

CDR3nt: TGCGCCAGCAGCCACGCGGGGAGCAGCTACAATGAGCAGTTCTTC
CDR3aa: CASSHAGSSYNEQFF
d_gene: NA
abundance: few
j_gene: TRBJ2-1
v_gene: TRBV4-1

CDR3nt: TGTGCCAGTAGTATCCCCGGGATCCCCTACGAGCAGTACTTC
CDR3aa: CASSIPGIPYEQYF
d_gene: NA
abundance: NA
j_gene: TRBJ2-7
v_gene: TRBV19

CDR3nt: TGTGCCACCCGACGGCACCTTAATGAAAAACTGTTTTTT
CDR3aa: CATRRHLNEKLFF
d_gene: NA
abundance: few
j_gene: TRBJ1-4
v_gene: TRBV19

CDR3nt: TGTGCCAGCAGCTCGCCCTTAGAGCAGTTCTTC
CDR3aa: CASSSPLEQFF
d_gene: NA
abundance: NA
j_gene: TRBJ2-1
v_gene: TRBV6-2/TRBV6-3

CDR3nt: TGTGCCAGCAGCTTTAGGGTAGCGCAGCAGTTCTTC
CDR3aa: CASSFRVAQQFF
d_gene: NA
abundance: NA
j_gene: TRBJ2-1
v_gene: TRBV7-4